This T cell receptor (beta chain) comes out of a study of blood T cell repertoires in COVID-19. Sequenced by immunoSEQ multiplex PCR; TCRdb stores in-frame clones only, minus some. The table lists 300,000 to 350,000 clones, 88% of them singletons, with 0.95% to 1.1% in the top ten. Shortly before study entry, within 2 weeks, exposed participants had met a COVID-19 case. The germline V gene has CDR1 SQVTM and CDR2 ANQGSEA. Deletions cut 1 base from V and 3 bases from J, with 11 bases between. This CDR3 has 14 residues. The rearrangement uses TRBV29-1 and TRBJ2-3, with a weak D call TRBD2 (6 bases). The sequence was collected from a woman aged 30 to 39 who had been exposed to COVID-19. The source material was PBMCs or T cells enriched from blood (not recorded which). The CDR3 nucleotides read TGCAGCGTTGAAGTAGCGGACGGGACAGATACGCAGTATTTT. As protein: CSVEVADGTDTQYF.